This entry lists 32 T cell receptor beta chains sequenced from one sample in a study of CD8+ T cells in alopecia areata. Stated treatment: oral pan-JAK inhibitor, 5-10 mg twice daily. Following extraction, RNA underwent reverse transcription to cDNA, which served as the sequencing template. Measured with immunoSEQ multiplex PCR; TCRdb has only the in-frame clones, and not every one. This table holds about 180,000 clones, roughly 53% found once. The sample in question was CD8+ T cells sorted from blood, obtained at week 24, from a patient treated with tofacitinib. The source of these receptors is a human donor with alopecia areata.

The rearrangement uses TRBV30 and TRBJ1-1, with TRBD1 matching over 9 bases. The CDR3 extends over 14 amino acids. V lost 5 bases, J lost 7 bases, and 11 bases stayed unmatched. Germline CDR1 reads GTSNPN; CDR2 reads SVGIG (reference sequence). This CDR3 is CAWEDGTGRIEAFF. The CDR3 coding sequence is TGTGCCTGGGAGGACGGGACAGGGAGAATTGAAGCTTTCTTT.

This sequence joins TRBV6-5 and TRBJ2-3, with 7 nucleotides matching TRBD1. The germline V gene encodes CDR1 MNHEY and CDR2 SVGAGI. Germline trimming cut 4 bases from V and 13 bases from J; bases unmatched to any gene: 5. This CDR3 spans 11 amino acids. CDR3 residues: CASSFGQVEYF. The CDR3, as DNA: TGTGCCAGCAGTTTCGGACAGGTGGAGTATTTT.

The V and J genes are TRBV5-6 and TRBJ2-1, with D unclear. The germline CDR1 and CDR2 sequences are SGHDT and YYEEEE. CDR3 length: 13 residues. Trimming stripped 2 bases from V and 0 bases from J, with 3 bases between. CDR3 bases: TGTGCCAGCAGCTTTGGCTCCTACAATGAGCAGTTCTTC. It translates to CASSFGSYNEQFF.

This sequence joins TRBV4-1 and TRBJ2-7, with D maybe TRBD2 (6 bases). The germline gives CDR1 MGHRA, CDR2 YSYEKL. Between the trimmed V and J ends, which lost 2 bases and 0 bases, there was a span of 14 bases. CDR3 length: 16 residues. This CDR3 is CASSQREDRSSYEQYF. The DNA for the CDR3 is TGCGCCAGCAGCCAAAGGGAGGACCGGAGCTCCTACGAGCAGTACTTC.

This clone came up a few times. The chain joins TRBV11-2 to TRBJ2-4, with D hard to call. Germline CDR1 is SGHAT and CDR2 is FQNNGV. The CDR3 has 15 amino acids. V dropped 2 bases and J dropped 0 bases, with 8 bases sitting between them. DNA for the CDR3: TGTGCCAGCAGCTTAATTCAAGTAGCCAAAAACATTCAGTACTTC. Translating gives CASSLIQVAKNIQYF.

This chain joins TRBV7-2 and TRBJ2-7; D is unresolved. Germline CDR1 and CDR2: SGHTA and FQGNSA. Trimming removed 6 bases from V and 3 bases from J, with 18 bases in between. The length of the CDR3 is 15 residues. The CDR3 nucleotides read TGTGCCAGCAGGACATTCCCATCGGGCGTCTACGAGCAGTACTTC. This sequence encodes CASRTFPSGVYEQYF.

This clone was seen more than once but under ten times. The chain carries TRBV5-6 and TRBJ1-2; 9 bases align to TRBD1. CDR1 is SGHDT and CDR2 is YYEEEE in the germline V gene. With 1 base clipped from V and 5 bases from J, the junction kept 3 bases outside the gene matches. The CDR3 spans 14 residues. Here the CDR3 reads CASSLRTGVYGYTF. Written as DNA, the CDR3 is TGTGCCAGCAGCTTGCGGACAGGGGTGTATGGCTACACCTTC.

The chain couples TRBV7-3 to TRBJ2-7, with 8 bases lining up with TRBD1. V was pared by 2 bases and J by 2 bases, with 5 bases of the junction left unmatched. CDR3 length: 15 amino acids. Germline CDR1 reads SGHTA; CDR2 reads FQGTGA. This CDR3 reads CASSLGRGPAYEQYF. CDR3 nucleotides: TGTGCCAGCAGCTTAGGCAGGGGGCCGGCCTACGAGCAGTACTTC.

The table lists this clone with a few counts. The CDR3 spells CASRSTGNTEAFF. DNA of the CDR3: TGTGCCAGCAGATCGACAGGGAACACTGAAGCTTTCTTT. The chain joins TRBV2 to TRBJ1-1, with a possible D match to TRBD1 (6 bases). Trimming took 6 bases from V and 1 from J, leaving 9 bases between them. The CDR3 extends over 13 amino acids. From germline, CDR1 is SNHLY and CDR2 FYNNEI.

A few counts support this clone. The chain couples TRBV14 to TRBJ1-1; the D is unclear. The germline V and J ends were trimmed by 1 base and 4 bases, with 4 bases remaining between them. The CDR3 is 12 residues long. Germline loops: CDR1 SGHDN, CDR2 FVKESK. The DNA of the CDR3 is TGTGCCAGCAGCCAAGGGCTCACTGAAGCTTTCTTT. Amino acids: CASSQGLTEAFF.

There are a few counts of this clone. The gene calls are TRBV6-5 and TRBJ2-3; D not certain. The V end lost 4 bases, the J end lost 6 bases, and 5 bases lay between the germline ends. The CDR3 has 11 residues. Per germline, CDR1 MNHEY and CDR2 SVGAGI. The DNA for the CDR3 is TGTGCCAGCAGTTCTACCGATACGCAGTATTTT. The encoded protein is CASSSTDTQYF.

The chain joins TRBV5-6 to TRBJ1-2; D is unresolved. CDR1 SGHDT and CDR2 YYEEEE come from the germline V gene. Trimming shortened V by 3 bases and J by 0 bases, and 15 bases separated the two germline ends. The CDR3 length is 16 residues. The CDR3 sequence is CASSSPTRETNYGYTF. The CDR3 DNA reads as TGTGCCAGCAGCTCCCCGACACGGGAAACTAACTATGGCTACACCTTC.

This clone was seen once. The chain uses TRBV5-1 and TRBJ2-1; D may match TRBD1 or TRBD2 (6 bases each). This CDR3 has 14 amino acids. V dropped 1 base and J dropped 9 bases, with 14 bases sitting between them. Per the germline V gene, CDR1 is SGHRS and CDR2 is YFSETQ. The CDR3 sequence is CASSLSRGRSEQFF. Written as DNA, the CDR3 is TGCGCCAGCAGCTTGTCCCGGGGGCGCAGTGAGCAGTTCTTC.

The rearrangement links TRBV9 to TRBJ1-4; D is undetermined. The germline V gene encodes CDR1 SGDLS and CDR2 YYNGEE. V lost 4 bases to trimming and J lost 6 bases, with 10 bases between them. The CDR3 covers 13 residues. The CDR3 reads CASSPKPDEKLFF. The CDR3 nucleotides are TGTGCCAGCAGCCCTAAACCGGATGAAAAACTGTTTTTT. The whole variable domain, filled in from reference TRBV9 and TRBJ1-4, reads DSGVTQTPKHLITATGQRVTLRCSPRSGDLSVYWYQQSLDQGLQFLIQYYNGEERAKGNILERFSAQQFPDLHSELNLSSLELGDSALYFCASSPKPDEKLFFGSGTQLSVL.

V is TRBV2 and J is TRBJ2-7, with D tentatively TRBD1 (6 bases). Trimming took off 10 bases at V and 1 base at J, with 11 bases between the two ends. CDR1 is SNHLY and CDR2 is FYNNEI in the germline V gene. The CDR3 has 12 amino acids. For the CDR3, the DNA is TGTGCCACCGGGACACCTTCCTACGAGCAGTACTTC. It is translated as CATGTPSYEQYF.

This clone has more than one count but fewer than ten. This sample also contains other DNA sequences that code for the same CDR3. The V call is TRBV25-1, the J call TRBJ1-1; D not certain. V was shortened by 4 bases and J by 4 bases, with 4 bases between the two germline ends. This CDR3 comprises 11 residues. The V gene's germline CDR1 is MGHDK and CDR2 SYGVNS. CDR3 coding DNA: TGTGCCAGCAGTGTAGGCACTGAAGCTTTCTTT. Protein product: CASSVGTEAFF.

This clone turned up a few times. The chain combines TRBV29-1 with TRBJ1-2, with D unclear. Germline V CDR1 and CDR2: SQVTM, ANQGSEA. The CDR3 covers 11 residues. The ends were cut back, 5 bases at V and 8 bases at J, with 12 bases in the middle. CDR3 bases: TGCAGCGTTCCTGACACGTCAGGCTACACCTTC. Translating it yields CSVPDTSGYTF.

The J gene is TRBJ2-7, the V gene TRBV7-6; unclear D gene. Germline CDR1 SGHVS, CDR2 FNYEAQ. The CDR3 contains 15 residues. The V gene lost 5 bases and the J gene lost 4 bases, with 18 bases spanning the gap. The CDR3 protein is CASSPERIRSYEQYF. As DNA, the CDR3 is TGTGCCAGCAGCCCAGAAAGGATACGGTCGTACGAGCAGTACTTC.

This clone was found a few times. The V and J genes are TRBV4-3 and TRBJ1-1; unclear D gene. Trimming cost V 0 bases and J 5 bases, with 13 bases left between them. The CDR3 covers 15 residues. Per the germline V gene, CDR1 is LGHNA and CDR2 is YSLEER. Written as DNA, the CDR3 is TGCGCCAGCAGCCAAGATTCGAGTAGGAGTACTGAAGCTTTCTTT. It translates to CASSQDSSRSTEAFF.

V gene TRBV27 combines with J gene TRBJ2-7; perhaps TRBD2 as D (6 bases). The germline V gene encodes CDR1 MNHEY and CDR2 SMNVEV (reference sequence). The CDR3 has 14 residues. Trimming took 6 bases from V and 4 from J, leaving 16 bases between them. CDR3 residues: CASSPGVGIYEQYF. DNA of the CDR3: TGTGCCAGCAGCCCGGGGGTAGGGATTTACGAGCAGTACTTC.

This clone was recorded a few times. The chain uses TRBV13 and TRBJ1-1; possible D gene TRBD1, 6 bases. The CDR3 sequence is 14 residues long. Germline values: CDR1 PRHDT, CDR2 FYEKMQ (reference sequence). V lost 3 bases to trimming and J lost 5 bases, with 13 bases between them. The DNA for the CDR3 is TGTGCCAGCAGCTTTTTGGGGGCAGGGACTGAAGCTTTCTTT. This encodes CASSFLGAGTEAFF.

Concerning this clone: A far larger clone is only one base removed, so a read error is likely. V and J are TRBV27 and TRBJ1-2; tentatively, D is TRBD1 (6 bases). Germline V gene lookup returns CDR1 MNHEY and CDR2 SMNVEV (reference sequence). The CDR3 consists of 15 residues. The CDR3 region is CASSPKNDRTGGCTF. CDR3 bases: TGTGCCAGCAGTCCTAAAAACGACAGGACCGGTGGCTGCACCTTC.

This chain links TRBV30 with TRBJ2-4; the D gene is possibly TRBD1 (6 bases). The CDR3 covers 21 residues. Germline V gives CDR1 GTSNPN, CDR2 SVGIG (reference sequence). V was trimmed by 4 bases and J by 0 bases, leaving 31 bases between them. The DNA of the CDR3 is TGTGCCTGGAACCCGTCCACGCAAGACAGGCGAAAAGAGATAGCCAAAAACATTCAGTACTTC. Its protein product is CAWNPSTQDRRKEIAKNIQYF.

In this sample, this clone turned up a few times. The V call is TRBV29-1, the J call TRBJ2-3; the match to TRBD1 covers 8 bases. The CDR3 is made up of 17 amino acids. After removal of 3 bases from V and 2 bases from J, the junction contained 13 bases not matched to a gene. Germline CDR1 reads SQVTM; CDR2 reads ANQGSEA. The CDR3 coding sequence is TGCAGCGTTGAGGAGATACCGACAGGGGTCGACACAGATACGCAGTATTTT. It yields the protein CSVEEIPTGVDTDTQYF.

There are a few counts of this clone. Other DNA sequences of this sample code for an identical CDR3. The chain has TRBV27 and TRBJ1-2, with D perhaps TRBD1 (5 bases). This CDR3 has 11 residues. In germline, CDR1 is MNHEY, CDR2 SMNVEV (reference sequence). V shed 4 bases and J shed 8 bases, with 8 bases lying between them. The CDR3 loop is CASSSGNGYTF. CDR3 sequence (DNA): TGTGCCAGCAGTTCAGGGAACGGCTACACCTTC.

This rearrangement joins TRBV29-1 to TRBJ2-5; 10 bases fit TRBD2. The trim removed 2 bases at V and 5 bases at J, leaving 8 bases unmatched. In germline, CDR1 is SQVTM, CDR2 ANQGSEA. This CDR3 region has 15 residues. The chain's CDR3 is CSVELSGGARETQYF. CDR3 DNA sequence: TGCAGCGTTGAACTGAGCGGGGGGGCGAGGGAGACCCAGTACTTC.

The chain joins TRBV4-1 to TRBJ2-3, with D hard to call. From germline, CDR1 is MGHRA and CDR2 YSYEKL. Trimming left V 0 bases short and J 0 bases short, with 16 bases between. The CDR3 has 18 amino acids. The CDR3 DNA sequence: TGCGCCAGCAGCCAAGAAGACCAGGATATCGCTAGCACAGATACGCAGTATTTT. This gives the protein CASSQEDQDIASTDTQYF.

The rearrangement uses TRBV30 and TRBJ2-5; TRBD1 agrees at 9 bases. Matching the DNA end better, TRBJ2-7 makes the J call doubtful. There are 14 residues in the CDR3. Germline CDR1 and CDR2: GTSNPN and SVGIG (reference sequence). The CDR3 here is CAWRPGTGTYEQYF. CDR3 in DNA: TGTGCCTGGAGGCCCGGGACAGGGACCTACGAGCAGTACTTC.

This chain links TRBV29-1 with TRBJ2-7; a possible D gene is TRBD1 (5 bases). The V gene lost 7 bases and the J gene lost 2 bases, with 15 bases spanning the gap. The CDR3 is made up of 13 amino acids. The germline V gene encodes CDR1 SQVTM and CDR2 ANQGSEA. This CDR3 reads CSARDEETYEQYF. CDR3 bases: TGCAGCGCCAGGGATGAGGAAACCTACGAGCAGTACTTC.

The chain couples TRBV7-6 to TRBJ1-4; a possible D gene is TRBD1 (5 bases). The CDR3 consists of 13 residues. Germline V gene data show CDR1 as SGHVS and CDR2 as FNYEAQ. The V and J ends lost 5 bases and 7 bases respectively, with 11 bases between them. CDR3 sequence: CASSPRGGEKLFF. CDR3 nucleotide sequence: TGTGCCAGCAGCCCCCGCGGGGGTGAAAAACTGTTTTTT.

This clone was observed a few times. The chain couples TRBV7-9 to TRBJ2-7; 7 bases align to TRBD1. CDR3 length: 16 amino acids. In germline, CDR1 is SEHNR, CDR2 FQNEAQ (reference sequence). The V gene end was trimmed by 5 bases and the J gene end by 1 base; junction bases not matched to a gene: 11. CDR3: CASSVNLGQRSYEQYF. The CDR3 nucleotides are TGTGCCAGCAGCGTAAACCTGGGACAGCGGTCCTACGAGCAGTACTTC.

This CDR3 is CALYPGTAEAFF. Written as DNA, the CDR3 is TGTGCTCTTTACCCGGGGACAGCCGAAGCTTTCTTT. This chain links TRBV30 with TRBJ1-1; 7 nucleotides line up with TRBD1. This CDR3 spans 12 amino acids. Germline-derived CDR1 and CDR2 are GTSNPN and SVGIG (reference sequence).